Below are 5 T cell receptor beta chains sequenced from a single sample in a study of T cells after yellow fever vaccination. TCRdb reprocessed the 5' RACE reads with MiXCR, giving one entry per CDR3 protein. This sample has about 69,000 distinct CDR3 sequences; 5.5% to 7.5% occur once, and the top ten carry less than 2.5%. This specimen was CD4+ T cells sorted from PBMCs, taken more than 13 days after the first yellow fever vaccination. The receptors here all came from a man between 18 and 35 years old who received the YFV17D yellow fever vaccine.

This clonotype was recorded at least ten times. This rearrangement joins TRBV7-2 to TRBJ1-1, with D maybe TRBD1 (6 bases). Trimming stripped 5 bases from V and 3 bases from J, with 10 bases between. The CDR3 is 13 amino acids. CDR1 and CDR2 from the germline V gene are SGHTA and FQGNSA. CDR3 in amino acids: CASSTQGDTEAFF. The CDR3, as DNA: TGTGCCAGCAGCACACAGGGAGACACTGAAGCTTTCTTT.

This clonotype was seen many times. The rearrangement links TRBV6-1 to TRBJ2-6; D might be TRBD1 (5 bases). V was clipped by 10 bases and J by 0 bases, with 13 bases between them. CDR1 MNHNS and CDR2 SASEGT come from the germline V gene. The CDR3 is made up of 15 amino acids. The CDR3 here is CATTTASSGANVLTF. The CDR3 DNA is TGTGCCACCACGACAGCTTCCTCTGGGGCCAACGTCCTGACTTTC.

This clonotype was found many times. The chain recombines TRBV12-3 or TRBV12-4 with TRBJ1-1, with TRBD1 matching over 8 bases. This CDR3 comprises 17 residues. V shed 3 bases, J shed 2 bases, and the junction held 11 bases outside the gene matches. The CDR3 DNA reads as TGTGCCAGCAGTTTTATAAGGCGACAGGGGTTCAACACTGAAGCTTTCTTT. It specifies CASSFIRRQGFNTEAFF.

This clonotype was seen many times. This rearrangement joins TRBV12-3 or TRBV12-4 to TRBJ2-4; 9 bases agree with TRBD1. This CDR3 is 14 amino acids long. With 2 bases clipped from V and 13 bases from J, the junction kept 9 bases outside the gene matches. The CDR3 sequence: CASSLTRDREEQYF. Here the CDR3 DNA reads TGTGCCAGCAGTTTAACCCGGGACAGGGAAGAACAGTACTTC.

This clonotype was observed many times. The chain joins TRBV6-5 to TRBJ2-2, with 8 bases identical to TRBD2. Germline values: CDR1 MNHEY, CDR2 SVGAGI. J gave up 6 bases and V 3 bases, and 9 bases lay outside the gene matches. CDR3 length: 16 residues. The chain's CDR3 is CASSYTGLAIPGELFF. In nucleotides, the CDR3 is TGTGCCAGCAGTTATACTGGACTAGCTATTCCCGGGGAGCTGTTTTTT.